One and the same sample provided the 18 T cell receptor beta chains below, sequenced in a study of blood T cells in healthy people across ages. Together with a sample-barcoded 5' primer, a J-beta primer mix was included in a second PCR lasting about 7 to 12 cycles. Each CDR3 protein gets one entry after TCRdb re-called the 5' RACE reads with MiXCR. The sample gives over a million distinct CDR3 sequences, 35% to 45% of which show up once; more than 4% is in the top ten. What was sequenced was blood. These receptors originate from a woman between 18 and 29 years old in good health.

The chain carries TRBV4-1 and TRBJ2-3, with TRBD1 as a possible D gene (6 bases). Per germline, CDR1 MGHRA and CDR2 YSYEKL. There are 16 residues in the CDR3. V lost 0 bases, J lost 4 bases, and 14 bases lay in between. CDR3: CASSQDRTGLADTQYF. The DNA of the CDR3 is TGCGCCAGCAGCCAAGATCGAACAGGGCTAGCAGATACGCAGTATTTT.

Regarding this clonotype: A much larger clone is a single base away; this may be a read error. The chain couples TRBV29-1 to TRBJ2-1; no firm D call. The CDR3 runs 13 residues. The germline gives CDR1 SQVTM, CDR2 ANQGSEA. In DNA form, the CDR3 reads TGCAGCGTTGAGAGGATCTCCTGCAATGAGCAGTTCTTC. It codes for CSVERISCNEQFF.

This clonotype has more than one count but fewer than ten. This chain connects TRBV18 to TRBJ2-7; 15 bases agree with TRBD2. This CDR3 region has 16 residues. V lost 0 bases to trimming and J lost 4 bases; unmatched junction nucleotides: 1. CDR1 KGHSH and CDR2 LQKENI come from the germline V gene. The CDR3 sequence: CASSPPGLAGGYEQYF. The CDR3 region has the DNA TGTGCCAGCTCACCACCGGGACTAGCGGGAGGTTACGAGCAGTACTTC.

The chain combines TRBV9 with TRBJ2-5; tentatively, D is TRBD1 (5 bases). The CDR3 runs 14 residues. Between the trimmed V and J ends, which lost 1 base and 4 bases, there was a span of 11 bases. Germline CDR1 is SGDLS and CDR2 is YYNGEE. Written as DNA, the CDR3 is TGTGCCAGCAGCGTAAATTGGGGCGGAGAGACCCAGTACTTC. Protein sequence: CASSVNWGGETQYF.

As DNA, the CDR3 is TGCAGTGCTGGACCGAGGGCTAGCGGGTTACGTGAGCAGTACTTC. Residues: CSAGPRASGLREQYF. The rearrangement uses TRBV20-1 and TRBJ2-7, with 8 bases that match TRBD2. The CDR3 is 15 residues long. Germline V lookup: CDR1 DFQATT, CDR2 SNEGSKA (reference sequence). The V and J ends lost 5 bases and 7 bases, in that order; junction bases with no gene match: 16.

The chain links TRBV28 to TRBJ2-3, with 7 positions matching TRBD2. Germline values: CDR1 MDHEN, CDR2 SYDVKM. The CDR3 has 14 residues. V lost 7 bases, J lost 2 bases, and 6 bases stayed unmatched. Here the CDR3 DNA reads TGTGCCAGCAAACAAGCGGGGCTCACAGATACGCAGTATTTT. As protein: CASKQAGLTDTQYF.

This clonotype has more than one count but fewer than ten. The CDR3 loop reads CSARDIGAEQYF. The CDR3 nucleotides are TGCAGTGCTAGAGATATTGGGGCCGAGCAGTACTTC. The J gene is TRBJ2-7, the V gene TRBV20-1; a weak D match, TRBD1 (5 bases). Germline-derived CDR1 and CDR2 are DFQATT and SNEGSKA (reference sequence). V was shortened by 0 bases and J by 6 bases, with 9 bases between the two germline ends. CDR3 length equals 12 residues.

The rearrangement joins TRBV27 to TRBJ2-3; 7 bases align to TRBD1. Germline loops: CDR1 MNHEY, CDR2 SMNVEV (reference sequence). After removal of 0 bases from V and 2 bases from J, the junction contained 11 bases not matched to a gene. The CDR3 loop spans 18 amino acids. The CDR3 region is CASSLSDFRTGITDTQYF. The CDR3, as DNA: TGTGCCAGCAGTTTATCGGATTTTAGGACAGGAATCACAGATACGCAGTATTTT.

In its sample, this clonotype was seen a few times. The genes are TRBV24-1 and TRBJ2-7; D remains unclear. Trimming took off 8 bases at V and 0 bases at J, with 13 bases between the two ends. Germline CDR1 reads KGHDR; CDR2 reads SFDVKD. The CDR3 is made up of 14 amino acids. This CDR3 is CATNGHELSYEQYF. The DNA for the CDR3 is TGTGCCACCAACGGGCATGAGCTCTCCTACGAGCAGTACTTC.

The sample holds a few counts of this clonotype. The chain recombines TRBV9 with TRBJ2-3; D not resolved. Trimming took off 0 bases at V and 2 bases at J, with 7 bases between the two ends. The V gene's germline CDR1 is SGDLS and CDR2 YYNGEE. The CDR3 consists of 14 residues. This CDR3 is CASSVEEYTDTQYF. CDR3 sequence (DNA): TGTGCCAGCAGCGTAGAGGAATACACAGATACGCAGTATTTT.

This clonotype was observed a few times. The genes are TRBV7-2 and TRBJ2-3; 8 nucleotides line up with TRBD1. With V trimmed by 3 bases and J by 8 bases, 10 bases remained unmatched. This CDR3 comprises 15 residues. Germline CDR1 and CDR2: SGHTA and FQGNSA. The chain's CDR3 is CASSFTQGATRTQYF. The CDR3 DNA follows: TGTGCCAGCAGCTTTACCCAGGGGGCTACCCGTACGCAGTATTTT.

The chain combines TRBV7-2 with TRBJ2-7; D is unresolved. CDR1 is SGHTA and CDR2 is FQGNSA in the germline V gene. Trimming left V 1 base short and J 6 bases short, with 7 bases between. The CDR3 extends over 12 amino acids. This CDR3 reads CASSLDFSEQYF. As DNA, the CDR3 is TGTGCCAGCAGCTTAGATTTTTCCGAGCAGTACTTC.

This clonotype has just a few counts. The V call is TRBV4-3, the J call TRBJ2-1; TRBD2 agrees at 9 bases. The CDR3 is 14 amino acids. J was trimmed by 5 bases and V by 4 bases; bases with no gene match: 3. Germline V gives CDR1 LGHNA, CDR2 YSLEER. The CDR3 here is CASSRTSVDNEQFF. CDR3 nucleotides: TGCGCCAGCAGCCGGACTAGCGTTGACAATGAGCAGTTCTTC.

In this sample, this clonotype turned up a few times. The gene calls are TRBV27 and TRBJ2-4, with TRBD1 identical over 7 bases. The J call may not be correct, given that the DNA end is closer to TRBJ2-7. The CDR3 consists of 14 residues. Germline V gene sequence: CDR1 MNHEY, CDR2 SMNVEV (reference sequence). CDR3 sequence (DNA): TGTGCCAGCAGTTTGAGGACAGGAGTGCACGAGCAGTACTTC. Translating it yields CASSLRTGVHEQYF.

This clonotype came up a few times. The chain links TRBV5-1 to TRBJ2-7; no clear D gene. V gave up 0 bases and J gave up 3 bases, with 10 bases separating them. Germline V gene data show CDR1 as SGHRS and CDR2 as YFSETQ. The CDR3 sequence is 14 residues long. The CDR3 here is CASSLGLEHYEQYF. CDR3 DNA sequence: TGCGCCAGCAGCTTGGGTCTAGAGCACTACGAGCAGTACTTC.

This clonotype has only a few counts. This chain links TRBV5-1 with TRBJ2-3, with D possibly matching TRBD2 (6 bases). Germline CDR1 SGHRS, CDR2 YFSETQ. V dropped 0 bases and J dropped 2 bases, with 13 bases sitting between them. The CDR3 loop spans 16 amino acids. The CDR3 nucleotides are TGCGCCAGCAGCTTGGCCGGAGGGTCCCCCACAGATACGCAGTATTTT. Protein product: CASSLAGGSPTDTQYF.

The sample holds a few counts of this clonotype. The CDR3: CSARSYDNEQFF. DNA for the CDR3: TGCAGTGCGCGGTCATACGACAATGAGCAGTTCTTC. V gene TRBV20-1 combines with J gene TRBJ2-1; D gene unclear. CDR1 and CDR2 from the germline V gene are DFQATT and SNEGSKA (reference sequence). Trimming cost V 6 bases and J 5 bases, with 11 bases left between them. This CDR3 has 12 residues.

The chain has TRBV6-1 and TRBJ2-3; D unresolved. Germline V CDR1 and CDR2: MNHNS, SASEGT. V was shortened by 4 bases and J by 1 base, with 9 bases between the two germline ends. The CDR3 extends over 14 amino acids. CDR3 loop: CASSATTRTDTQYF. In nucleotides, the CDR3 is TGTGCCAGCAGTGCCACTACTCGCACAGATACGCAGTATTTT.